These 3 T cell receptor beta chains were all obtained from the same sample, sequenced in a study of CD8 T cells in ankylosing spondylitis. General study points: A motif in TCR beta, a set of eight highly homologous variants, appeared characteristic of ankylosing spondylitis blood.

TCRdb processed the 5' RACE reads anew with MiXCR; each CDR3 protein has one entry. The data hold around 490,000 distinct CDR3 sequences, with about 5% observed a single time. No antigens are known for them. The sample comprised blood, either unsorted or a sorted T cell fraction (not recorded which). The origin of the receptors is a male donor with ankylosing spondylitis.

Of note for this clonotype: A read error may account for a junction end that differs from germline. This chain joins TRBV10-3 and TRBJ2-1, with a possible D match to TRBD2 (5 bases). The CDR3 is 13 amino acids. The V gene's germline CDR1 is ENHRY and CDR2 SYGVKD. The CDR3 sequence is CAISEDYYNEQCF. Here the CDR3 DNA reads TGTGCCATCAGTGAGGACTACTACAATGAGCAGTGCTTC.

This clonotype was counted many times. The CDR3 region is CASRRGTRNTGELFF. CDR3 coding DNA: TGTGCCAGCAGACGGGGGACCAGGAACACCGGGGAGCTGTTTTTT. The chain joins TRBV13 to TRBJ2-2; maybe TRBD2 (6 bases). Germline lookup yields CDR1 PRHDT and CDR2 FYEKMQ (reference sequence). The CDR3 runs to 15 residues. With 6 bases removed from V and 1 base from J, the gap between germline ends came to 12 bases.

V and J are TRBV28 and TRBJ2-1; perhaps TRBD2 as D (5 bases). The CDR3 is 14 residues long. Germline-derived CDR1 and CDR2 are MDHEN and SYDVKM. V shed 3 bases and J shed 9 bases, with 15 bases lying between them. The CDR3 spells CASSLISVSVEQFF. The CDR3 region has the DNA TGTGCCAGCAGTTTGATTAGCGTCAGCGTTGAGCAGTTCTTC.